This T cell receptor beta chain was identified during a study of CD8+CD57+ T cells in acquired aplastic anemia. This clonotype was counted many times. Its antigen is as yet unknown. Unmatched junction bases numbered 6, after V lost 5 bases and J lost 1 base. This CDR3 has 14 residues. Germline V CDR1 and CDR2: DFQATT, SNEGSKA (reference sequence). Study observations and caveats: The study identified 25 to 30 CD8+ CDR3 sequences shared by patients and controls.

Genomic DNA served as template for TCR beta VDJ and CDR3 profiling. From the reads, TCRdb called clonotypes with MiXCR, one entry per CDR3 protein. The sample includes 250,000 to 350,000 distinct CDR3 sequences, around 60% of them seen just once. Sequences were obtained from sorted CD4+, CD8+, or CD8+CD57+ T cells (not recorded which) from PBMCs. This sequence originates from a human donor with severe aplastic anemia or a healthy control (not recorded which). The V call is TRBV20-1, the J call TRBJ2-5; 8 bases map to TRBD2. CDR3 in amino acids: CSAGYSGTQETQYF. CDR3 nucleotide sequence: TGCAGTGCTGGGTATAGCGGGACCCAAGAGACCCAGTACTTC.